This TCR beta chain came from a study of blood T cells in healthy people across ages. Alongside a J-beta primer mix, a sample-barcoded 5' primer served in a second PCR lasting roughly 7 to 12 cycles. TCRdb reanalysed the 5' RACE reads using MiXCR and keeps one entry per CDR3 protein. The sample gives about a million distinct CDR3 sequences, about 51% of which show up once; around a fifth is in the top ten. Notes on the study in general: TCR beta diversity was tightly associated with the proportion of naive T cells. Long-lived donors had more naive CD4+ cells and higher diversity than aged donors. Estimated diversity that came from one million T cells was considered an underestimate. Because sorting was not performed, PBMCs prevented conclusive naive versus antigen-experienced comparison.

Concerning this clonotype itself: The target antigen is unknown.

V was clipped by 4 bases and J by 4 bases; unmatched bases: 11. CDR1 is DFQATT, CDR2 SNEGSKA, per germline (reference sequence). This CDR3 region has 15 residues. The TCR was taken from a woman aged 60-70 years in good health. V is TRBV20-1 and J is TRBJ2-7, with 9 nucleotides matching TRBD1. Sequencing was performed on blood. CDR3: CSATRLGQGGYEQYF. DNA for the CDR3: TGCAGTGCTACCCGGTTGGGACAGGGTGGGTACGAGCAGTACTTC.